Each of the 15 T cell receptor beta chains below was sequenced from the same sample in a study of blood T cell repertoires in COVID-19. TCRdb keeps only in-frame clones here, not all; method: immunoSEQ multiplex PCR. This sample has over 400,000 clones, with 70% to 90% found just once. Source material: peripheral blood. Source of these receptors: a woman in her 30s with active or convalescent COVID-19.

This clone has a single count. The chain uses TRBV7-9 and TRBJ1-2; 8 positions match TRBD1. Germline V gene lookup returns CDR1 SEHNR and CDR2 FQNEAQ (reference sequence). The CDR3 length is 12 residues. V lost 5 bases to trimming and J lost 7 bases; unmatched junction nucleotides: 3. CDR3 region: CASSGQGSGYTF. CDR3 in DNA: TGTGCCAGCAGCGGACAGGGTTCTGGCTACACCTTC. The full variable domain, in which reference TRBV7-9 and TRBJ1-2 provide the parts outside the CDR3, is DTGVSQNPRHKITKRGQNVTFRCDPISEHNRLYWYRQTLGQGPEFLTYFQNEAQLEKSRLLSDRFSAERPKGSFSTLEIQRTEQGDSAMYLCASSGQGSGYTFGSGTRLTVV.

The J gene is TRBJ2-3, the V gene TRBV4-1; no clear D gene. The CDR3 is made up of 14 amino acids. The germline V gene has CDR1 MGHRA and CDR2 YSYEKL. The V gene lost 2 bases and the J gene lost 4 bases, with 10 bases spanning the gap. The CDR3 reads CASSQPVSADTQYF. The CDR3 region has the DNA TGCGCCAGCAGCCAACCCGTCTCTGCAGATACGCAGTATTTT.

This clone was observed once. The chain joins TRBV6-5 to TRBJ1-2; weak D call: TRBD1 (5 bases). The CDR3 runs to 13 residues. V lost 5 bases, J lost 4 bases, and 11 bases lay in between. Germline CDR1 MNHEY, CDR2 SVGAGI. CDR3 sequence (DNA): TGTGCCAGCAGTCCACGGACACGCTATGGCTACACCTTC. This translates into CASSPRTRYGYTF.

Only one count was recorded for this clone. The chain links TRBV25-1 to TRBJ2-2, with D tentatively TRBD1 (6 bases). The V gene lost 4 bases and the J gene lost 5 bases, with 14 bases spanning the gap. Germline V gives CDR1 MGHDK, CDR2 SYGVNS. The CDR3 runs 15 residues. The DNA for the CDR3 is TGTGCCAGCAGTGTTCCCGGGACAAAAACCGGGGAGCTGTTTTTT. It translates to CASSVPGTKTGELFF.

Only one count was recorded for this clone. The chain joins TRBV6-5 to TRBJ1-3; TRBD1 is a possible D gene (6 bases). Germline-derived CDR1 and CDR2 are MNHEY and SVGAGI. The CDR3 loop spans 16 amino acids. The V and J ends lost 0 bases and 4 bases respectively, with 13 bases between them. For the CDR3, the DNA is TGTGCCAGCAGTTACTCGTCAGGGGCGCAAGGAAACACCATATATTTT. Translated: CASSYSSGAQGNTIYF.

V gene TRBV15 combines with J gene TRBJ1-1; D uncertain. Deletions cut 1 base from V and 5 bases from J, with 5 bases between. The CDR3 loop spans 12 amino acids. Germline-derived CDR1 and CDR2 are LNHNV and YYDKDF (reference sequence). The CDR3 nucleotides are TGTGCCACCAGCAGAGCGGAGACTGAAGCTTTCTTT. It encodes CATSRAETEAFF.

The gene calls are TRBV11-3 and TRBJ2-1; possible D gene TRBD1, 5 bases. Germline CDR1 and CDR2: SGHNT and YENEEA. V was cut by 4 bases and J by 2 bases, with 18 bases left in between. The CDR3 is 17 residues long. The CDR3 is CASSSRTGKLTYNEQFF. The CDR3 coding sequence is TGTGCCAGCAGCTCAAGAACAGGAAAATTAACCTACAATGAGCAGTTCTTC.

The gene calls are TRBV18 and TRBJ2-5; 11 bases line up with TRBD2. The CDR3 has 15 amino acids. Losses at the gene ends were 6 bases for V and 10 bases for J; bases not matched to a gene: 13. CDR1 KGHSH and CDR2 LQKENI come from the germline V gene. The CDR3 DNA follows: TGTGCCAGCTCCCAGGGACTAGCGGACCGACGGGACCAGTACTTC. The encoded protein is CASSQGLADRRDQYF.

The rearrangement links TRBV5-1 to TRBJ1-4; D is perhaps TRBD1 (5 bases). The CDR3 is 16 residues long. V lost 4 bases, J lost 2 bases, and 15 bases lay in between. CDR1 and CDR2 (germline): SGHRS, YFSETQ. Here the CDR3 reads CASSMRPGTTNEKLFF. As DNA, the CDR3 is TGCGCCAGCAGCATGCGACCAGGGACTACTAATGAAAAACTGTTTTTT.

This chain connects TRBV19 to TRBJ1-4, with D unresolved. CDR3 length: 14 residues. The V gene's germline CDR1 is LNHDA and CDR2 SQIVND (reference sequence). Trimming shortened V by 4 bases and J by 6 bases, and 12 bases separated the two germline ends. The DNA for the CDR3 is TGTGCCAGTAGTACCCCTCCCCTCGATGAAAAACTGTTTTTT. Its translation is CASSTPPLDEKLFF.

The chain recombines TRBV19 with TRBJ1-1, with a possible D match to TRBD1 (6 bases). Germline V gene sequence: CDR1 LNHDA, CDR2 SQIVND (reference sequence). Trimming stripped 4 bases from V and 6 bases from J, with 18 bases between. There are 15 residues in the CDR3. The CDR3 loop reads CASSTQGQGRSEAFF. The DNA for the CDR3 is TGTGCCAGTAGTACCCAGGGGCAGGGGCGGTCTGAAGCTTTCTTT. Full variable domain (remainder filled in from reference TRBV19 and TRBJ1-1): DGGITQSPKYLFRKEGQNVTLSCEQNLNHDAMYWYRQDPGQGLRLIYYSQIVNDFQKGDIAEGYSVSREKKESFPLTVTSAQKNPTAFYLCASSTQGQGRSEAFFGQGTRLTVV.

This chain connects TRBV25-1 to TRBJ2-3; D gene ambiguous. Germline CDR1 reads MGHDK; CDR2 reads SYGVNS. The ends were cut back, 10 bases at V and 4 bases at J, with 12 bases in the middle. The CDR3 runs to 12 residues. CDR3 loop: CAIRTTADTQYF. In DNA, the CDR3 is TGTGCCATCCGCACTACCGCAGATACGCAGTATTTT.

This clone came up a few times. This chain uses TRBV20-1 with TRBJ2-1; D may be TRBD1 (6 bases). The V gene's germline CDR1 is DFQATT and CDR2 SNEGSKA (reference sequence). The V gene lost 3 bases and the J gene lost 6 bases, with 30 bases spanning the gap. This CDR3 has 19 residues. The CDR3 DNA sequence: TGCAGTGCTAGTAATAGACAGTGGCAGGGGCTATTTGAGGCCAATGAGCAGTTCTTC. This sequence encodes CSASNRQWQGLFEANEQFF.

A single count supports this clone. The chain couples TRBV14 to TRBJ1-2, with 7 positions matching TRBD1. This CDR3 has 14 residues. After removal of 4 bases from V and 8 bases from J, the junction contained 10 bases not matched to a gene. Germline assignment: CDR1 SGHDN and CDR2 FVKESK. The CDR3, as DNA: TGTGCCAGCAGCCGGGACAGACGACAGGGCGGCTACACCTTC. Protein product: CASSRDRRQGGYTF.

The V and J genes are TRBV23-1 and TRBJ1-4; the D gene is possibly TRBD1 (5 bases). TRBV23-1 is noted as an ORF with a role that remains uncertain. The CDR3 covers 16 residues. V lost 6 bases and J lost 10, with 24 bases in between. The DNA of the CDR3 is TGCGCCAGCAGGAGACACCTCGACAGTGGGAAGGGAAAACTGTTTTTT. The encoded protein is CASRRHLDSGKGKLFF.